This T cell receptor beta chain was found in a study of T cells after yellow fever vaccination. This clonotype was observed a handful of times. This CDR3 is 15 amino acids long. The germline V gene has CDR1 LGHNA and CDR2 YSLEER. V lost 2 bases and J lost 6, with 15 bases in between. MiXCR, run by TCRdb on the 5' RACE reads, gives a single entry per CDR3 protein. The top ten clones hold about a sixth of a sample with about 510,000 distinct CDR3 sequences, 21% of them seen once. The sample was PBMCs, taken more than 20 days after the first yellow fever vaccination. The J gene is TRBJ2-3, the V gene TRBV4-3; D is unresolved. This TCR was sampled from a man younger than 35 who received the YFV17D yellow fever vaccine. This CDR3 reads CASSQQRTSEDTQYF. CDR3 sequence (DNA): TGCGCCAGCAGCCAACAGAGAACCTCCGAGGATACGCAGTATTTT.